This is a list of T cell receptor beta chains from one sample in a study of OX40 agonist ivuxolimab in advanced cancers. This table comes from immunoSEQ multiplex PCR, and its TCRdb copy is limited to in-frame clones, with some not included. Of some 100,000 clones listed, 80% to 95% were seen once; the top ten hold about 0.51%. The sample here was CD4+ or CD8+ T cells sorted from blood, taken in a trial of the OX40 agonist ivuxolimab. These receptors originate from an adult with an advanced solid tumor such as melanoma, head and neck, liver or kidney cancer. CDR3s include the opening cysteine and the closing phenylalanine or tryptophan. The D gene is left open where the match is weak. Part of the rows lack a size; the others show once, few, many or a class for expanded clones.

size	length	J	D	V	DNA	CDR3
.	16	TRBJ1-4	TRBD1	TRBV5-8	TGTGCCAGCAGCCGGGACAGGATTGCAACTAATGAAAAACTGTTTTTT	CASSRDRIATNEKLFF
.	13	TRBJ1-3	.	TRBV7-2	TGTGCCAGCAGCTCCTCTTTGGGGACCACCATATATTTT	CASSSSLGTTIYF
.	12	TRBJ1-1	.	TRBV18	TGTGCCAGCTCACGCGGGGGAGTCGAAGCTTTCTTT	CASSRGGVEAFF
.	12	TRBJ2-4	TRBD2	TRBV7-8	TGTGCCAGCAGCTTAAATGGCGGGAGAGTCCACTTC	CASSLNGGRVHF
once	13	TRBJ1-2	TRBD1	TRBV28	TGTGCCAACCGGGACAGGGCGAACTATGGCTACACCTTC	CANRDRANYGYTF
.	17	TRBJ2-5	TRBD2	TRBV15	TGTGCCACCAGCAGCATCAGGACTAGCGGGTTCCAAGAGACCCAGTACTTC	CATSSIRTSGFQETQYF
few	16	TRBJ2-2	.	TRBV18	TGTGCCAGCTCACAGAAAAATACGGCGCCAGCCGGGGAGCTGTTTTTT	CASSQKNTAPAGELFF
.	14	TRBJ2-1	.	TRBV7-3	TGTGCCAGCAGCTTAACTCCCAGGGGCAATGAGCAGTTCTTC	CASSLTPRGNEQFF
.	14	TRBJ1-2	.	TRBV6-6	TGTGCCAGCAGTTACCAGGGATTGAACTATGGCTACACCTTC	CASSYQGLNYGYTF
.	15	TRBJ2-5	.	TRBV7-6	TGTGCCAGCAGCCCAACCCGGGGCAGCCAAGAGACCCAGTACTTC	CASSPTRGSQETQYF
.	15	TRBJ2-2	TRBD2	TRBV5-1	TGCGCCAGCAGCTCCGGGAGGCCGAACACCGGGGAGCTGTTTTTT	CASSSGRPNTGELFF
.	14	TRBJ2-5	.	TRBV5-1	TGCGCCAGCAGCTTGGACGGGCGGGGAGAGACCCAGTACTTC	CASSLDGRGETQYF
.	12	TRBJ1-2	.	TRBV28	TGTGCCAGCAGTTTCTCTAACTATGGCTACACCTTC	CASSFSNYGYTF
.	15	TRBJ2-7	TRBD1	TRBV29-1	TGCAGCGTTGAAGATGGGGACAGGGGAGGCTACGAGCAGTACTTC	CSVEDGDRGGYEQYF
.	15	TRBJ2-6	TRBD2	TRBV28	TGTGCCAGCAGCGGAGGGAGGGCTGGGGCCAACGTCCTGACTTTC	CASSGGRAGANVLTF
once	14	TRBJ1-3	.	TRBV30	TGTGCCTGGACGGGGGGTTTCTCTGGAAACACCATATATTTT	CAWTGGFSGNTIYF
.	16	TRBJ2-2	.	TRBV4-2	TGTGCCAGCAGTCCACATGGGGCCGTAAACACCGGGGAGCTGTTTTTT	CASSPHGAVNTGELFF
.	15	TRBJ1-5	.	TRBV28	TGTGCCAGCAGTTTATTTTACACCTACAATCAGCCCCAGCATTTT	CASSLFYTYNQPQHF
.	17	TRBJ2-1	TRBD2	TRBV6-1	TGTGCCAGCAGTGACCGGACTAGCGAAATCTCCTACAATGAGCAGTTCTTC	CASSDRTSEISYNEQFF
once	17	TRBJ2-2	.	TRBV4-1	TGCGCCAGCAGCCACTCGCTCGCGGAGAAGAACACCGGGGAGCTGTTTTTT	CASSHSLAEKNTGELFF
.	15	TRBJ1-5	.	TRBV28	TGTGCCAGCAGTCCCCTCCGGGTACGCAATCAGCCCCAGCATTTT	CASSPLRVRNQPQHF
.	14	TRBJ2-1	.	TRBV27	TGTGCCAGCAGTTCCAGGGAGCCTTACAATGAGCAGTTCTTC	CASSSREPYNEQFF
many	17	TRBJ1-3	.	TRBV5-6	TGTGCCAGCAGCTTGGGATGGGACCTCGAGAGTGGAAACACCATATATTTT	CASSLGWDLESGNTIYF
few	16	TRBJ2-4	TRBD2	TRBV4-1	TGCGCCAGCAGCCCCGAGGCTAGCGGGAGGGAAAACATTCAGTACTTC	CASSPEASGRENIQYF
.	13	TRBJ1-1	.	TRBV29-1	TGCAGCGCCGGGGAGTACGTGAACACTGAAGCTTTCTTT	CSAGEYVNTEAFF
.	12	TRBJ1-1	.	TRBV19	TGTGCCAGTAGTGTTCGGTGGTCTGAAGCTTTCTTT	CASSVRWSEAFF
.	14	TRBJ2-2	TRBD2	TRBV6-1	TGTGCCAGCATTAGCGGGAGTAACACCGGGGAGCTGTTTTTT	CASISGSNTGELFF
.	18	TRBJ2-4	TRBD2	TRBV7-2	TGTGCCAGCAGTGACGGGAGGGCCCTTGGAATAGCCAAAAACATTCAGTACTTC	CASSDGRALGIAKNIQYF
.	13	TRBJ2-3	.	TRBV5-1	TGCGCCAGCAGCTTGACCGGGTCCGATACGCAGTATTTT	CASSLTGSDTQYF
.	13	TRBJ2-5	.	TRBV7-9	TGTGCCAGCAGCTCGCAAGGACAAGAGACCCAGTACTTC	CASSSQGQETQYF
.	15	TRBJ2-1	.	TRBV7-9	TGTGCCAGCAGCTTAGCAATGGCCCCCGGGACAGAGCAGTTCTTC	CASSLAMAPGTEQFF
.	13	TRBJ1-1	.	TRBV11-2	TGTGCCAGCAGCAATTTGGAAAGGGCTGAAGCTTTCTTT	CASSNLERAEAFF
.	14	TRBJ2-1	.	TRBV18	TGTGCCAGCTCACCAGACAAGGTCGGGAATGAGCAGTTCTTC	CASSPDKVGNEQFF
.	15	TRBJ2-3	TRBD2	TRBV19	TGTGCCAGTAGGCTAGCGGGGGGAACGGCGGATACGCAGTATTTT	CASRLAGGTADTQYF
.	15	TRBJ1-3	.	TRBV29-1	TGCAGCGTTAGTGCAGGGCCTTTCTCTGGAAACACCATATATTTT	CSVSAGPFSGNTIYF
.	15	TRBJ2-1	TRBD2	TRBV14	TGTGCCAGCAGCCTCGGGACTAGCGGGATAAATGAGCAGTTCTTC	CASSLGTSGINEQFF
once	15	TRBJ1-1	TRBD1	TRBV18	TGTGCCAGCTCACCGATCTCCGGGACAGGTACTGAAGCTTTCTTT	CASSPISGTGTEAFF
.	13	TRBJ1-2	TRBD1	TRBV28	TGTGCCAGCAGACCAACAGGGGGCTTTGGCTACACCTTC	CASRPTGGFGYTF
.	11	TRBJ2-3	.	TRBV7-3	TGTGCCAGCAGCCAGGGAGATACGCAGTATTTT	CASSQGDTQYF
.	15	TRBJ2-7	TRBD1	TRBV5-6	TGTGCCAGCATCGACAGGACAGGAGGTTCCTACGAGCAGTACTTC	CASIDRTGGSYEQYF
.	16	TRBJ2-3	TRBD1	TRBV18	TGTGCCAGCTCACCGCCGGGACAGGGTGCCACAGATACGCAGTATTTT	CASSPPGQGATDTQYF
few	8	TRBJ1-2	.	TRBV6-5	TGTGCCAGCCCGGTCTACACCTTC	CASPVYTF
.	13	TRBJ2-7	.	TRBV28	TGTGCCAGCAGTTTTGGTACCCTCTACGAGCAGTACTTC	CASSFGTLYEQYF
.	14	TRBJ2-7	.	TRBV28	TGTGCCAGCAGTTCCAGCCCAGGGATTCGCGAGCAGTACTTC	CASSSSPGIREQYF
.	12	TRBJ2-7	.	TRBV2	TGTGCCAGCCAGACGATCTCCTACGAGCAGTACTTC	CASQTISYEQYF
few	13	TRBJ1-1	.	TRBV7-2	TGTGCCAGCAGGTTTCAAAGTACCACTGAAGCTTTCTTT	CASRFQSTTEAFF
.	14	TRBJ1-4	.	TRBV14	TGTGCCAGCAGCCCCCGAGGAAGGGACGAAAAACTGTTTTTT	CASSPRGRDEKLFF
.	15	TRBJ2-1	.	TRBV18	TGTGCCAGCTCACCCTCGGAATCCCCCTACAATGAGCAGTTCTTC	CASSPSESPYNEQFF
.	14	TRBJ2-3	TRBD1	TRBV5-1	TGCGCCAGCAGCTTAGGGACAGGGGTGGATACGCAGTATTTT	CASSLGTGVDTQYF
.	14	TRBJ2-1	.	TRBV7-6	TGTGCCAGCAGCTGGATCGACAGAGACAATGAGCAGTTCTTC	CASSWIDRDNEQFF
.	13	TRBJ2-7	TRBD2	TRBV4-2	TGTGCCAGCAGTAGCGGGCTAACCTACGAGCAGTACTTC	CASSSGLTYEQYF